This passage covers 13 T cell receptor beta chains from one sample sequenced in a study of cytomegalovirus exposure and HLA in healthy donors. Using immunoSEQ multiplex PCR, the repertoire was profiled, and TCRdb retains in-frame clones only, with some absent. The table shows roughly 120,000 clones, with roughly 90% occurring only once. Material for sequencing was PBMCs. Source of these receptors: a woman aged 18-35 years in good health and CMV-seropositive.

This chain links TRBV10-3 with TRBJ2-1; 13 nucleotides align to TRBD2. The CDR3 has 17 amino acids. V gave up 3 bases and J gave up 2 bases; unmatched junction bases: 4. In germline, CDR1 is ENHRY, CDR2 SYGVKD. The CDR3 nucleotides read TGTGCCATCAGTGACCCACTAGCGGGAGGGGCCTACAATGAGCAGTTCTTC. Protein: CAISDPLAGGAYNEQFF.

This chain joins TRBV7-2 and TRBJ2-1; 7 bases are shared with TRBD2. The V gene's germline CDR1 is SGHTA and CDR2 FQGNSA. Trimming took 5 bases from V and 5 from J; bases not matched to a gene: 12. The length of the CDR3 is 16 residues. The CDR3 reads CASSPRGGGLHNEQFF. The CDR3 DNA follows: TGTGCCAGCAGCCCCCGCGGGGGAGGGCTACACAATGAGCAGTTCTTC.

The rearrangement links TRBV6-5 to TRBJ2-7; the match to TRBD2 covers 7 bases. Germline assignment: CDR1 MNHEY and CDR2 SVGAGI. The CDR3 is made up of 14 amino acids. Trimming removed 2 bases from V and 2 bases from J; junction bases left unmatched: 3. CDR3 bases: TGTGCCAGCAGTTACGGGGGGGGAGCCTACGAGCAGTACTTC. Translating gives CASSYGGGAYEQYF.

The rearrangement joins TRBV5-4 to TRBJ2-7, with 7 nucleotides matching TRBD2. Germline assignment: CDR1 SGHNT and CDR2 YYREEE (reference sequence). The CDR3 extends over 15 amino acids. The V and J ends lost 5 bases and 0 bases, in that order; junction bases with no gene match: 8. CDR3 loop: CASRKWGGSSYEQYF. For the CDR3, the DNA is TGTGCCAGCAGAAAATGGGGGGGAAGCTCCTACGAGCAGTACTTC.

This chain joins TRBV11-2 and TRBJ2-7; the match to TRBD1 covers 10 bases. The germline V gene has CDR1 SGHAT and CDR2 FQNNGV. CDR3 length: 14 amino acids. V was clipped by 4 bases and J by 1 base; unmatched bases: 1. This chain's CDR3 is CASSWTGGSYEQYF. CDR3 nucleotides: TGTGCCAGCAGCTGGACAGGGGGGTCCTACGAGCAGTACTTC.

V usage is TRBV4-2 and J usage is TRBJ1-4, with D unresolved. The length of the CDR3 is 18 residues. Per the germline V gene, CDR1 is LGHNA and CDR2 is YNFKEQ. V dropped 2 bases and J dropped 5 bases, with 21 bases sitting between them. The CDR3 region has the DNA TGTGCCAGCAGCCAACGGTACCTAGAATACAAAGCCAATGAAAAACTGTTTTTT. This encodes CASSQRYLEYKANEKLFF.

The chain combines TRBV7-2 with TRBJ2-5, with TRBD2 identical over 9 bases. V trimming: 7 bases; J trimming: 2 bases; junction bases outside the gene matches: 11. The CDR3 is made up of 16 amino acids. Germline-derived CDR1 and CDR2 are SGHTA and FQGNSA. The CDR3 nucleotides are TGTGCCAGCAACCGAAAGTCAACTAGCGGGCAAGAGACCCAGTACTTC. It is translated as CASNRKSTSGQETQYF.

This clone was observed once. V gene TRBV5-4 combines with J gene TRBJ1-1, with unresolved D. The CDR3 totals 14 residues. Germline CDR1 is SGHNT and CDR2 is YYREEE (reference sequence). V lost 4 bases to trimming and J lost 8 bases, with 18 bases between them. This CDR3 reads CASSPALGRGEAFF. The CDR3 DNA sequence: TGTGCCAGCAGCCCGGCCTTGGGGAGAGGGGAAGCTTTCTTT.

V is TRBV18 and J is TRBJ2-7; D possibly corresponds to TRBD2 (6 bases). Germline V gives CDR1 KGHSH, CDR2 LQKENI. The CDR3 covers 14 residues. The V and J ends lost 3 bases and 4 bases respectively, with 13 bases between them. CDR3 nucleotides: TGTGCCAGCTCACCCTATGCGGGACCATACGAGCAGTACTTC. Translated: CASSPYAGPYEQYF. Full variable domain (missing parts from reference TRBV18 and TRBJ2-7): NAGVMQNPRHLVRRRGQEARLRCSPMKGHSHVYWYRQLPEEGLKFMVYLQKENIIDESGMPKERFSAEFPKEGPSILRIQQVVRGDSAAYFCASSPYAGPYEQYFGPGTRLTVT.

V and J are TRBV11-1 and TRBJ2-7; 7 bases are a match to TRBD1. This CDR3 region has 18 residues. J lost 3 bases, V lost 0 bases, and 14 bases had no gene match. CDR1 is SGHAT, CDR2 FQDESV, per germline (reference sequence). CDR3: CASSLAPPDRVIYYEQYF. The CDR3 DNA reads as TGTGCCAGCAGCTTAGCGCCACCAGACAGGGTAATCTACTACGAGCAGTACTTC.

This chain uses TRBV11-2 with TRBJ1-1; D not resolved. Per the germline V gene, CDR1 is SGHAT and CDR2 is FQNNGV. V dropped 3 bases and J dropped 5 bases, with 10 bases sitting between them. This CDR3 has 13 amino acids. The CDR3 sequence: CASSFQVSTEAFF. The CDR3 DNA reads as TGTGCCAGCAGCTTTCAGGTATCGACTGAAGCTTTCTTT.

The chain recombines TRBV5-5 with TRBJ2-2, with D possibly being TRBD2 (6 bases). The germline V gene encodes CDR1 SGHKS and CDR2 YYEKEE (reference sequence). The CDR3 sequence is 15 residues long. V was trimmed by 1 base and J by 6 bases, leaving 13 bases between them. The CDR3 loop is CASSLYSAGPGELFF. The CDR3 nucleotides read TGTGCCAGCAGCTTGTACTCGGCGGGACCCGGGGAGCTGTTTTTT.

The rearrangement joins TRBV5-5 to TRBJ2-2; perhaps TRBD1 as D (6 bases). CDR1 and CDR2 (germline): SGHKS, YYEKEE (reference sequence). This CDR3 comprises 15 residues. V shed 4 bases and J shed 6 bases, with 16 bases lying between them. CDR3 in amino acids: CASSPGHPVAGELFF. DNA of the CDR3: TGTGCCAGCAGCCCGGGACACCCGGTTGCCGGGGAGCTGTTTTTT.